These 5 T cell receptor beta chains share one sample of origin, sequenced in a study of cytomegalovirus exposure and HLA in healthy donors. The PCR employed 60 Vbeta primers together with 13 Jbeta primers. This table comes from immunoSEQ multiplex PCR, and its TCRdb copy is limited to in-frame clones, with some not included. The table has under 200,000 clones, about 80% seen once. The sequencing input was PBMCs. The source is a woman aged 45-65 years in good health and CMV-seronegative.

The chain employs TRBV5-6 and TRBJ2-2; 14 bases match TRBD2. Per the germline V gene, CDR1 is SGHDT and CDR2 is YYEEEE. V lost 3 bases, J lost 3 bases, and 7 bases stayed unmatched. CDR3 size: 18 residues. The CDR3 coding sequence is TGTGCCAGCAGCTCGACCCGGACTAGCGGGAGGTACACCGGGGAGCTGTTTTTT. It specifies CASSSTRTSGRYTGELFF.

The chain has TRBV20-1 and TRBJ2-7; weak D call: TRBD2 (5 bases). The CDR3 is made up of 10 amino acids. Germline lookup yields CDR1 DFQATT and CDR2 SNEGSKA (reference sequence). The CDR3, as DNA: TGCTCGGGGTCCTCCTACGAGCAGTACTTC. This translates into CSGSSYEQYF.

Comments on this clone: Distinct nucleotide sequences in the sample also encode this CDR3. CDR3 bases: TGCAGCGCGTCTCCGACAGGGAACACTGAAGCTTTCTTT. This codes for CSASPTGNTEAFF. This chain joins TRBV29-1 and TRBJ1-1, with D possibly TRBD1 on 6 matching bases. V gave up 7 bases and J gave up 1 base, with 13 bases separating them. The V gene's germline CDR1 is SQVTM and CDR2 ANQGSEA. The CDR3 runs 13 residues.

The V gene is TRBV9, the J gene TRBJ2-7, with TRBD1 identical over 10 bases. The V gene's germline CDR1 is SGDLS and CDR2 YYNGEE. Trimming at V came to 0 bases and at J to 2 bases, leaving 14 bases not matched to a gene. The CDR3 totals 19 residues. The CDR3 DNA is TGTGCCAGCAGCGTAGAGCCATTGGGACAGGGGTCAAGGACCTACGAGCAGTACTTC. Its protein product is CASSVEPLGQGSRTYEQYF.

J is TRBJ2-1 and V is TRBV19, with TRBD2 matching over 7 bases. This CDR3 region has 14 residues. V gave up 7 bases and J gave up 4 bases; unmatched junction bases: 7. Germline-derived CDR1 and CDR2 are LNHDA and SQIVND (reference sequence). CDR3 bases: TGTGCCAGTAAGGTTCTAGCGGAATACAATGAGCAGTTCTTC. Translated: CASKVLAEYNEQFF. The whole variable domain, remainder taken from reference TRBV19 and TRBJ2-1, is DGGITQSPKYLFRKEGQNVTLSCEQNLNHDAMYWYRQDPGQGLRLIYYSQIVNDFQKGDIAEGYSVSREKKESFPLTVTSAQKNPTAFYLCASKVLAEYNEQFFGPGTRLTVL.